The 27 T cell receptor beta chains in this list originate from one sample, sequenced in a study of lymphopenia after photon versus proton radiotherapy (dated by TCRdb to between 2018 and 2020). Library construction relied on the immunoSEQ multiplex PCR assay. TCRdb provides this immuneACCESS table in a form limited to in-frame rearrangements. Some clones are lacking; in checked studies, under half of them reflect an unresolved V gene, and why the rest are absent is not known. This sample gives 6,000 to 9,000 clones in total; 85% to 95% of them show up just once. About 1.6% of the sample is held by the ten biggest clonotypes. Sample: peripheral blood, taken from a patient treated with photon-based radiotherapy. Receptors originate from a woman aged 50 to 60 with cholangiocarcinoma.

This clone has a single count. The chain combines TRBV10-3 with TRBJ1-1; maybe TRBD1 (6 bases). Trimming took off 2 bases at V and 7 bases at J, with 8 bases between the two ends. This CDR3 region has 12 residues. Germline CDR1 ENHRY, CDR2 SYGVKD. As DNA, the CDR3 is TGTGCCATCAGTGAGCAACAGGGTGAAGCTTTCTTT. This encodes CAISEQQGEAFF.

In DNA, the CDR3 is TGTGCCAGCAGTGACGGGGGGGGACGCCCTGGGGCCAACGTCCTGACTTTC. Its protein is CASSDGGGRPGANVLTF. The chain couples TRBV6-4 to TRBJ2-6; 7 positions match TRBD2. The J segment lost 2 bases and the V segment lost 2 bases, leaving 6 bases of the junction unmatched. Germline CDR1 is MRHNA and CDR2 is SNTAGT. The CDR3 runs to 17 residues.

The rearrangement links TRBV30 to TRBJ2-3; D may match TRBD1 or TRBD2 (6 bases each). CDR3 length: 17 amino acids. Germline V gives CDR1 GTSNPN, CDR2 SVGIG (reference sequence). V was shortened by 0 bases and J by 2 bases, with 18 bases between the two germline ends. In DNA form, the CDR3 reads TGTGCCTGGAGTGTAAGGTGGGGGGCGAAGGACACAGATACGCAGTATTTT. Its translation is CAWSVRWGAKDTDTQYF.

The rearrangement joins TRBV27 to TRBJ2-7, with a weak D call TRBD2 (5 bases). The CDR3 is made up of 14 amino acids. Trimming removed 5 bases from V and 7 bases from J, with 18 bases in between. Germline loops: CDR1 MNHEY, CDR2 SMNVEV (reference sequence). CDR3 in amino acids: CASSPARTLEEQYF. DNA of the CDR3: TGTGCCAGCAGTCCGGCTCGGACTCTGGAAGAGCAGTACTTC.

In DNA form, the CDR3 reads TGTGCCAGTAGGGGATCGAACACCGGGGAGCTGTTTTTT. Amino acids: CASRGSNTGELFF. The rearrangement joins TRBV27 to TRBJ2-2; TRBD1 might be the D (5 bases). The germline V and J ends were trimmed by 9 bases and 0 bases, with 8 bases remaining between them. This CDR3 is 13 amino acids long. Germline CDR1 and CDR2: MNHEY and SMNVEV (reference sequence).

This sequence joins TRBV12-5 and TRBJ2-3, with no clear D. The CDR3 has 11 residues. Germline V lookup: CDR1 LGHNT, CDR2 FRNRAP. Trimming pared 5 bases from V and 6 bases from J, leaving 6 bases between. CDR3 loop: CASGTSDTQYF. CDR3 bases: TGTGCTAGTGGTACCTCGGATACGCAGTATTTT.

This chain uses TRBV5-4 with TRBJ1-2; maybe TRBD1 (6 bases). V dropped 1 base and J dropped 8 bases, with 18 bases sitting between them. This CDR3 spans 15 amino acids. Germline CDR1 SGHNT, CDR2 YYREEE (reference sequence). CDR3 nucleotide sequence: TGTGCCAGCAGCTTGAATGACAGGACCTTTTCGGGCTACACCTTC. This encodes CASSLNDRTFSGYTF.

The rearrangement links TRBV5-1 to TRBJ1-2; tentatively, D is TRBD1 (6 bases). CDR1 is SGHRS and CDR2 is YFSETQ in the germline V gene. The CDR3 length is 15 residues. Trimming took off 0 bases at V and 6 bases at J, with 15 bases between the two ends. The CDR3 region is CASSLAPTGLDGYTF. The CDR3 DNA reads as TGCGCCAGCAGCTTGGCCCCTACAGGGTTGGATGGCTACACCTTC.

The DNA of the CDR3 is TGTGCCTGGAGTGTGACGGACAGTTATTCACCCCTCCACTTT. It yields the protein CAWSVTDSYSPLHF. V usage is TRBV30 and J usage is TRBJ1-6, with a weak D call TRBD1 (6 bases). The V and J ends lost 0 bases and 8 bases respectively, with 11 bases between them. CDR1 is GTSNPN and CDR2 is SVGIG in the germline V gene (reference sequence). The CDR3 contains 14 residues.

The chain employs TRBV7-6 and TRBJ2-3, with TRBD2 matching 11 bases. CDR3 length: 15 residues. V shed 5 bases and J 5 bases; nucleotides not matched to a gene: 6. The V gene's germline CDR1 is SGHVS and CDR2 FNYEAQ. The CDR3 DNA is TGTGCCAGCAGCCCTAGCGGGGGGTTGAGAGATACGCAGTATTTT. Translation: CASSPSGGLRDTQYF.

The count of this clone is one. The CDR3 here is CASSARRASGPYEQYF. CDR3 nucleotide sequence: TGTGCCAGCAGCGCCAGGAGGGCTAGCGGACCCTACGAGCAGTACTTC. This sequence joins TRBV5-6 and TRBJ2-7; 7 positions agree with TRBD2. The germline CDR1 and CDR2 sequences are SGHDT and YYEEEE. The length of the CDR3 is 16 residues. V lost 4 bases to trimming and J lost 2 bases; unmatched junction nucleotides: 12.

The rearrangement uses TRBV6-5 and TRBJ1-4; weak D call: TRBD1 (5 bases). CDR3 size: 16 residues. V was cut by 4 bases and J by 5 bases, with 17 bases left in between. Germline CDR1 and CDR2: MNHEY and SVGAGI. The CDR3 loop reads CASSSSWGRQNEKLFF. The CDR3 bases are TGTGCCAGCAGTTCCAGCTGGGGCCGACAAAATGAAAAACTGTTTTTT.

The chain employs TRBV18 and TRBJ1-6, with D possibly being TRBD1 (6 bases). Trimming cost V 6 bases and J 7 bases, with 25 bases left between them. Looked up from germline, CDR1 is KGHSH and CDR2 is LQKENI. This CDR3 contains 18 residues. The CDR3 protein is CASSSGSSFTGRNSPLHF. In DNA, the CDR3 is TGTGCCAGCTCCAGTGGGTCCTCGTTTACAGGGAGAAATTCACCCCTCCACTTT. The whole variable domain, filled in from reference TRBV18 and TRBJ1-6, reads NAGVMQNPRHLVRRRGQEARLRCSPMKGHSHVYWYRQLPEEGLKFMVYLQKENIIDESGMPKERFSAEFPKEGPSILRIQQVVRGDSAAYFCASSSGSSFTGRNSPLHFGNGTRLTVT.

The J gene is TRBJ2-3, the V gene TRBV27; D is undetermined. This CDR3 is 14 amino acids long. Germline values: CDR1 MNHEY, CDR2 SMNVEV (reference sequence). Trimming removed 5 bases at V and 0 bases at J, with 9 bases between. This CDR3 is CASSPFSSTDTQYF. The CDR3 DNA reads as TGTGCCAGCAGTCCGTTTTCTAGCACAGATACGCAGTATTTT.

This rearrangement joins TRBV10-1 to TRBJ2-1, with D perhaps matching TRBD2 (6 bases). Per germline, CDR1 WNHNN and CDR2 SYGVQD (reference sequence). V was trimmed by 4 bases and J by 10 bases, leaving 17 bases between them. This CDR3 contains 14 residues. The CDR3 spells CASSASAGGGEQFF. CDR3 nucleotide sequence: TGCGCCAGCAGTGCCTCAGCCGGGGGAGGCGAGCAGTTCTTC.

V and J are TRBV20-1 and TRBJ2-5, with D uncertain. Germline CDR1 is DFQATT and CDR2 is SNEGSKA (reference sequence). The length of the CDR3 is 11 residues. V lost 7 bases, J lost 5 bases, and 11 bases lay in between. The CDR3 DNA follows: TGCAGTGGGATTCGGGCGGAGACCCAGTACTTC. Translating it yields CSGIRAETQYF.

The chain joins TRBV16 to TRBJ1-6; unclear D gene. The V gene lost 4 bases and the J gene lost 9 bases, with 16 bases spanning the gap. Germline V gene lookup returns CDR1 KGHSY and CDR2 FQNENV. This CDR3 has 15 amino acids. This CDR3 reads CASSPTPGQSSPLHF. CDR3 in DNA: TGTGCCAGCAGCCCTACCCCTGGGCAGAGTTCACCCCTCCACTTT.

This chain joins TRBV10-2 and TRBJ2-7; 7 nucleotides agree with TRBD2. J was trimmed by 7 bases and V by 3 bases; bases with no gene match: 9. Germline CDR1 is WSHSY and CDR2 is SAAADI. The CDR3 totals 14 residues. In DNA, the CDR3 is TGCGCCAGCAGTGACATCGGGAGGTTTCGGGAGCAGTACTTC. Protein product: CASSDIGRFREQYF.

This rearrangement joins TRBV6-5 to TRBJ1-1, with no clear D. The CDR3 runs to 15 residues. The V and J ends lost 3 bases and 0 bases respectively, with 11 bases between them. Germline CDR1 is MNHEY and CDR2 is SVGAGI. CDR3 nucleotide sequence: TGTGCCAGCAGTTATCACGGGATCGTGAACACTGAAGCTTTCTTT. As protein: CASSYHGIVNTEAFF.

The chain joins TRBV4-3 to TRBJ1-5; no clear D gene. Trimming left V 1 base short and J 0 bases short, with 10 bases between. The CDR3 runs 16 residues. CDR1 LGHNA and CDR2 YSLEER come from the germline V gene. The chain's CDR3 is CASSQVRGASNQPQHF. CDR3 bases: TGCGCCAGCAGCCAAGTCCGGGGAGCTAGCAATCAGCCCCAGCATTTT.

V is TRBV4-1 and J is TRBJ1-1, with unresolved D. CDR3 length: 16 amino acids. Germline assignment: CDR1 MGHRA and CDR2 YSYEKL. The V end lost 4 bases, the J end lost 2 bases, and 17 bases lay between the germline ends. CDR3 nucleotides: TGCGCCAGCAGCCTCCCCGTGGGAGGGCCTAACACTGAAGCTTTCTTT. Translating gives CASSLPVGGPNTEAFF.

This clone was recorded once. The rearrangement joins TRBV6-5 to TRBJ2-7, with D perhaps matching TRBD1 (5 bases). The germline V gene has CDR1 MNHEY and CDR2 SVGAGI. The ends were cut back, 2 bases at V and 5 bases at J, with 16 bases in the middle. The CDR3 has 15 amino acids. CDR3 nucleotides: TGTGCCAGCAGTTACCAGTCGACAGCGTGGGACGAGCAGTACTTC. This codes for CASSYQSTAWDEQYF.

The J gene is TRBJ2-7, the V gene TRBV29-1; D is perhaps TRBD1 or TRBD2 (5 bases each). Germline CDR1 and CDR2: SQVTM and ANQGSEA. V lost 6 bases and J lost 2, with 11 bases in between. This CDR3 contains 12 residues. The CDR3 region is CSVRDGTYEQYF. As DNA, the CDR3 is TGCAGCGTGAGGGACGGCACCTACGAGCAGTACTTC.

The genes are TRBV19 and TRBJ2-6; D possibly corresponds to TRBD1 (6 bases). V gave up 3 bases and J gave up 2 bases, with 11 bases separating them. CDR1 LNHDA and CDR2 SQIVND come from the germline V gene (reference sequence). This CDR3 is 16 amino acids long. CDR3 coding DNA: TGTGCCAGTAGTATCGGCAGGGGTACTGGGGCCAACGTCCTGACTTTC. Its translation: CASSIGRGTGANVLTF.

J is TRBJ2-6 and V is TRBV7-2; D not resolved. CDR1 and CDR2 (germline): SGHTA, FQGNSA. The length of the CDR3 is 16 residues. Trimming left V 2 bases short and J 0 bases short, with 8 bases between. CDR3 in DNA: TGTGCCAGCAGCTTACAGCTGGGCTCTGGGGCCAACGTCCTGACTTTC. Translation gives CASSLQLGSGANVLTF. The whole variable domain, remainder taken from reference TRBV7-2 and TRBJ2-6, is GAGVSQSPSNKVTEKGKDVELRCDPISGHTALYWYRQSLGQGLEFLIYFQGNSAPDKSGLPSDRFSAERTGGSVSTLTIQRTQQEDSAVYLCASSLQLGSGANVLTFGAGSRLTVL.

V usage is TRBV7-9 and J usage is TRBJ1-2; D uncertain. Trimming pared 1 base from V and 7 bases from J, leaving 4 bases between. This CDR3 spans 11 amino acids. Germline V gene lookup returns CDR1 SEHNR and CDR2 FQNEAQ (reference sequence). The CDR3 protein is CASSLVVGYTF. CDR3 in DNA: TGTGCCAGCAGCTTAGTGGTTGGCTACACCTTC.

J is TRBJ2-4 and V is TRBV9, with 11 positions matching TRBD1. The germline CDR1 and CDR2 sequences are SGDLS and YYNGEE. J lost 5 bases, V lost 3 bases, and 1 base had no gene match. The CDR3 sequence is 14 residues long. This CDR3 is CASSAGQGENIQYF. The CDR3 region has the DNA TGTGCCAGCAGCGCGGGACAGGGGGAAAACATTCAGTACTTC. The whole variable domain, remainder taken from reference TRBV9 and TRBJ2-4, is DSGVTQTPKHLITATGQRVTLRCSPRSGDLSVYWYQQSLDQGLQFLIQYYNGEERAKGNILERFSAQQFPDLHSELNLSSLELGDSALYFCASSAGQGENIQYFGAGTRLSVL.